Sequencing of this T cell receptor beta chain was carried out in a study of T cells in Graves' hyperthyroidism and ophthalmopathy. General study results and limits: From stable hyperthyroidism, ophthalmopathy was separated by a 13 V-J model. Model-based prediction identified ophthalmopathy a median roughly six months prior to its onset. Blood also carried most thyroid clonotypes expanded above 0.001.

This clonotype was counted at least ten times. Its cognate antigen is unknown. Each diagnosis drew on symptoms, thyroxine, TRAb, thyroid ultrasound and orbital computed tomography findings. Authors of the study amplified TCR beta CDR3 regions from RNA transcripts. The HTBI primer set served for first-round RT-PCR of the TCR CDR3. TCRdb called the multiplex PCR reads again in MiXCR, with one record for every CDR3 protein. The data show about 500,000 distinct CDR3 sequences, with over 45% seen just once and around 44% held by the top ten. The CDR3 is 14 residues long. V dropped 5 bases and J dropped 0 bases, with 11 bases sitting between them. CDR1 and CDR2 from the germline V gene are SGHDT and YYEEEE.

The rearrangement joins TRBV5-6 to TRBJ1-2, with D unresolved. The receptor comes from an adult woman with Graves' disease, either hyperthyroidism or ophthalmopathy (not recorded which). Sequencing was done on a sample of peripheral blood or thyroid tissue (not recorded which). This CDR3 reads CASRLSGSNYGYTF. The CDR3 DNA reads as TGTGCCAGCAGGTTATCCGGTTCTAACTATGGCTACACCTTC.